Below are 25 T cell receptor beta chains sequenced from a single sample in a study of patients and donors after allogeneic stem cell transplantation. TCRdb processed the RT-PCR reads anew with MiXCR; each CDR3 protein has one entry. The sample yields 190,000 or so distinct CDR3 sequences, approximately 41% seen once. The sequenced sample consisted of blood, either unsorted or a sorted T cell fraction (not recorded which). These receptors all stem from a human donor who was either an allogeneic HSCT recipient or a stem cell or donor lymphocyte infusion donor (not recorded which). It is not recorded whose cells these are; they may come from a transplant donor.

This clonotype was seen repeatedly, ten times or more. V and J are TRBV4-3 and TRBJ2-2, with 8 bases matching TRBD1. Looked up from germline, CDR1 is LGHNA and CDR2 is YSLEER. V was pared by 0 bases and J by 0 bases, with 3 bases of the junction left unmatched. CDR3 size: 17 residues. CDR3 bases: TGCGCCAGCAGCCAAGATGCAGGGGGCGCGAACACCGGGGAGCTGTTTTTT. Encoded protein: CASSQDAGGANTGELFF.

The gene calls are TRBV12-3 or TRBV12-4 and TRBJ2-1, with D hard to call. The CDR3 length is 12 residues. V was pared by 3 bases and J by 9 bases, with 9 bases between. CDR3 sequence reads: CASSFRAIEQFF. In DNA, the CDR3 is TGTGCCAGCAGTTTTCGAGCGATTGAGCAGTTCTTC.

The chain carries TRBV7-2 and TRBJ2-1; D may be TRBD2 (5 bases). Germline CDR1 reads SGHTA; CDR2 reads FQGNSA. Trimming left V 2 bases short and J 8 bases short, with 19 bases between. This CDR3 has 16 amino acids. CDR3 DNA sequence: TGTGCCAGCAGCTTAAGGCCCCCGGGGATATATGATGAGCAGTTCTTC. It is translated as CASSLRPPGIYDEQFF. Full variable domain (rest looked up from reference TRBV7-2 and TRBJ2-1): GAGVSQSPSNKVTEKGKDVELRCDPISGHTALYWYRQSLGQGLEFLIYFQGNSAPDKSGLPSDRFSAERTGGSVSTLTIQRTQQEDSAVYLCASSLRPPGIYDEQFFGPGTRLTVL.

The chain employs TRBV5-6 and TRBJ1-2; a weak D match, TRBD1 (5 bases). V lost 10 bases to trimming and J lost 7 bases, with 20 bases between them. CDR1 is SGHDT and CDR2 is YYEEEE in the germline V gene. The length of the CDR3 is 13 residues. This CDR3 is CASRVEGIRGYTF. CDR3 nucleotide sequence: TGTGCCTCAAGGGTGGAGGGGATACGTGGCTACACCTTC.

This clonotype was counted only a few times. The chain uses TRBV20-1 and TRBJ2-3; D may be TRBD2 (5 bases). Germline V CDR1 and CDR2: DFQATT, SNEGSKA (reference sequence). This CDR3 is 12 amino acids long. V was pared by 6 bases and J by 4 bases, with 11 bases between. The CDR3 DNA follows: TGCAGTGCAACCCGGGATGCAGATACGCAGTATTTT. Translation gives CSATRDADTQYF.

This clonotype was detected a few times. The chain links TRBV18 to TRBJ1-1; no firm D call. Trimming took off 2 bases at V and 7 bases at J, with 8 bases between the two ends. The CDR3 is 12 residues long. In germline, CDR1 is KGHSH, CDR2 LQKENI. The CDR3 sequence: CASSPTTFEAFF. The CDR3 bases are TGTGCCAGCTCACCAACCACGTTTGAAGCTTTCTTT.

The chain is built from TRBV27 and TRBJ1-1, with D hard to call. V was shortened by 2 bases and J by 6 bases, with 16 bases between the two germline ends. CDR1 and CDR2 from the germline V gene are MNHEY and SMNVEV (reference sequence). CDR3 length equals 15 residues. The CDR3 reads CASSLRFGDWAEAFF. The DNA for the CDR3 is TGTGCCAGCAGTTTACGGTTCGGGGATTGGGCTGAAGCTTTCTTT.

This chain links TRBV21-1 with TRBJ1-1; the D call TRBD1 from the table was never checked on the DNA. TRBV21-1 is deemed a pseudogene. The length of the CDR3 is 14 residues. DNA for the CDR3: TGTGCCAGCAGCAACCGCCAGGGAGATACTGAAGCTTTCTTT. It codes for CASSNRQGDTEAFF.

This clonotype was counted between two and nine times. The chain links TRBV6-6 to TRBJ1-2; perhaps TRBD1 as D (5 bases). Trimming cost V 5 bases and J 6 bases, with 16 bases left between them. Germline V gene sequence: CDR1 MNHNY, CDR2 SVGAGI (reference sequence). The CDR3 is 14 residues long. The CDR3 DNA follows: TGTGCCAGCAGTCTTAGGGGTTCTAGAGATGGCTACACCTTC. Its protein is CASSLRGSRDGYTF.

This rearrangement joins TRBV12-3 or TRBV12-4 to TRBJ2-2; no reliable D call. V lost 1 base and J lost 4, with 4 bases in between. The CDR3 is made up of 13 amino acids. The CDR3 here is CASSLGTTGELFF. The DNA of the CDR3 is TGTGCCAGCAGTTTAGGTACCACCGGGGAGCTGTTTTTT.

This clonotype appeared a few times. This chain links TRBV5-1 with TRBJ2-7; D remains unclear. From germline, CDR1 is SGHRS and CDR2 YFSETQ. The V end lost 2 bases, the J end lost 2 bases, and 8 bases lay between the germline ends. The CDR3 sequence is 13 residues long. CDR3 sequence (DNA): TGCGCCAGCAGCTTATATATGGCCTACGAGCAGTACTTC. Its protein product is CASSLYMAYEQYF.

This clonotype was counted between two and nine times. The chain couples TRBV7-6 to TRBJ2-1; 12 positions match TRBD2. The V gene end was trimmed by 1 base and the J gene end by 3 bases; junction bases not matched to a gene: 4. The CDR3 loop spans 17 amino acids. Germline lookup yields CDR1 SGHVS and CDR2 FNYEAQ. CDR3 residues: CASSLGLAGAVYNEQFF. CDR3 nucleotides: TGTGCCAGCAGCTTAGGACTAGCGGGAGCCGTCTACAATGAGCAGTTCTTC.

This clonotype was counted a single time. The chain employs TRBV28 and TRBJ2-7; D may be TRBD2 (6 bases). Trimming removed 6 bases at V and 2 bases at J, with 20 bases between. This CDR3 is built from 16 residues. Per germline, CDR1 MDHEN and CDR2 SYDVKM. The CDR3 nucleotides read TGTGCCAGCAGACATTCCGGGACTCTCCACACCTACGAGCAGTACTTC. Translation gives CASRHSGTLHTYEQYF.

The V gene is TRBV29-1, the J gene TRBJ1-1, with D perhaps TRBD1 (5 bases). V dropped 5 bases and J dropped 8 bases, with 21 bases sitting between them. The CDR3 is 14 amino acids. Germline V gene data show CDR1 as SQVTM and CDR2 as ANQGSEA. CDR3 sequence (DNA): TGCAGCGTTAAAGGCGCGGTAGGGGAACTGGAAGCTTTCTTT. Translation: CSVKGAVGELEAFF.

The chain links TRBV12-3 or TRBV12-4 to TRBJ1-2, with a tentative D call TRBD1 (5 bases). This CDR3 is built from 16 residues. Trimming cost V 6 bases and J 7 bases, with 24 bases left between them. The CDR3 loop is CASSPQPRQKKPGYTF. The CDR3 DNA sequence: TGTGCCAGCAGCCCCCAACCTAGACAGAAGAAGCCTGGCTACACCTTC.

V and J are TRBV30 and TRBJ2-1; TRBD2 aligns across 7 bases. Germline CDR1 reads GTSNPN; CDR2 reads SVGIG (reference sequence). This CDR3 contains 17 residues. Trimming cost V 0 bases and J 5 bases; bases outside gene matches: 13. This chain's CDR3 is CAWSVMGLLTSHNEQFF. In nucleotides, the CDR3 is TGTGCCTGGAGTGTAATGGGACTACTGACTTCCCACAATGAGCAGTTCTTC.

In this sample, this clonotype turned up many times. J is TRBJ1-3 and V is TRBV12-3 or TRBV12-4; D might be TRBD1 (5 bases). The CDR3 covers 14 residues. The V end was cut by 6 bases, the J end by 0 bases, with 9 bases between. CDR3 nucleotides: TGTGCCAGCAGCTTGGGGGGCTCTGGAAACACCATATATTTT. Its protein product is CASSLGGSGNTIYF.

The chain is built from TRBV29-1 and TRBJ1-5, with 8 bases identical to TRBD1. CDR1 and CDR2 from the germline V gene are SQVTM and ANQGSEA. Trimming removed 6 bases from V and 4 bases from J; junction bases left unmatched: 5. The CDR3 is made up of 13 amino acids. CDR3 sequence: CSVGDRPNQPQHF. The CDR3 region has the DNA TGCAGCGTGGGGGACAGGCCGAATCAGCCCCAGCATTTT.

The DNA for the CDR3 is TGCAGTGCTTCACCGCTAGCGGGAGGGCCGGATACGCAGTATTTT. Protein sequence: CSASPLAGGPDTQYF. The chain carries TRBV20-1 and TRBJ2-3; 12 positions agree with TRBD2. Germline V lookup: CDR1 DFQATT, CDR2 SNEGSKA (reference sequence). The J segment lost 6 bases and the V segment lost 5 bases, leaving 9 bases of the junction unmatched. CDR3 length equals 15 residues.

In its sample, this clonotype was seen a few times. J is TRBJ1-5 and V is TRBV4-1; no firm D call. V was trimmed by 0 bases and J by 0 bases, leaving 3 bases between them. The CDR3 covers 14 residues. Germline values: CDR1 MGHRA, CDR2 YSYEKL. The chain's CDR3 is CASSQDPSNQPQHF. For the CDR3, the DNA is TGCGCCAGCAGCCAAGATCCTAGCAATCAGCCCCAGCATTTT.

The gene calls are TRBV12-3 or TRBV12-4 and TRBJ1-1; D gene ambiguous. This CDR3 spans 16 amino acids. V lost 5 bases to trimming and J lost 2 bases, with 18 bases between them. The CDR3 DNA follows: TGTGCCAGCAGTCCCCGGCTTATCGAGGCCAACACTGAAGCTTTCTTT. Residues: CASSPRLIEANTEAFF.

CDR3: CASSLRAGGTRSGEQYF. CDR3 DNA: TGTGCCAGCAGTTTAAGGGCAGGGGGCACACGGTCTGGCGAGCAGTACTTC. The genes are TRBV28 and TRBJ2-7; TRBD1 agrees at 8 bases. V was clipped by 2 bases and J by 6 bases; unmatched bases: 15. The CDR3 totals 17 residues. Germline V gene sequence: CDR1 MDHEN, CDR2 SYDVKM.

This clonotype appeared a few times. The chain couples TRBV20-1 to TRBJ2-1; 10 bases map to TRBD2. The germline V gene encodes CDR1 DFQATT and CDR2 SNEGSKA (reference sequence). The V segment lost 6 bases and the J segment 3 bases; nucleotides outside the gene matches: 8. This CDR3 is built from 15 residues. The chain's CDR3 is CSASGTSEHYNEQFF. CDR3 sequence (DNA): TGCAGTGCATCCGGGACTAGCGAGCACTACAATGAGCAGTTCTTC.

The chain carries TRBV7-2 and TRBJ1-1; the D is unclear. The CDR3 loop spans 11 amino acids. CDR1 is SGHTA and CDR2 is FQGNSA in the germline V gene. V was cut by 8 bases and J by 11 bases, with 15 bases left in between. CDR3 residues: CASGSPGMAFF. The CDR3 nucleotides are TGTGCCAGCGGATCCCCCGGGATGGCTTTCTTT.

This chain links TRBV20-1 with TRBJ1-2, with D perhaps matching TRBD1 (5 bases). This CDR3 is 16 amino acids long. Trimming removed 5 bases from V and 5 bases from J, with 24 bases in between. Germline lookup yields CDR1 DFQATT and CDR2 SNEGSKA (reference sequence). DNA of the CDR3: TGCAGTGCTCCCATTAGCCGCAACGACAGCTGGTATGGCTACACCTTC. It specifies CSAPISRNDSWYGYTF.